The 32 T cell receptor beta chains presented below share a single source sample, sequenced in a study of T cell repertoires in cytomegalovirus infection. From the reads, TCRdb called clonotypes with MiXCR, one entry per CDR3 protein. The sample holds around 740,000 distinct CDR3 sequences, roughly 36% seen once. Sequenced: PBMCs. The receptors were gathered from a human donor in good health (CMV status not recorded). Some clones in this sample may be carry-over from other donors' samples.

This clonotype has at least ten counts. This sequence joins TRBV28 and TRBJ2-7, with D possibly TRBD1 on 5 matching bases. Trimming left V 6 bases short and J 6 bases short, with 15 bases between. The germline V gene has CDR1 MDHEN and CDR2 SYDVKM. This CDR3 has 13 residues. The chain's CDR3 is CASSPRVQGEQYF. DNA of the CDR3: TGTGCCAGCAGCCCCAGAGTGCAGGGCGAGCAGTACTTC.

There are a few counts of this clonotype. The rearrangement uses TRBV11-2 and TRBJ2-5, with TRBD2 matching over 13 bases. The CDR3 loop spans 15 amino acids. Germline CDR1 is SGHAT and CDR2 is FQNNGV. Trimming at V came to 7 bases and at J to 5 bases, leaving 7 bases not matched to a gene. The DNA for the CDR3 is TGTGCCAGCACCAGACTAGCGGGGGGCCTCGAGACCCAGTACTTC. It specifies CASTRLAGGLETQYF.

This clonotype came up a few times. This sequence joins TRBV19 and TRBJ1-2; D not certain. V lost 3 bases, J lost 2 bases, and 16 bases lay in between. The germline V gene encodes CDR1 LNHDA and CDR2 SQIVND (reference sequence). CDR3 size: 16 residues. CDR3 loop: CASSMQLGGRNYGYTF. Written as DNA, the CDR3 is TGTGCCAGTAGTATGCAGTTGGGAGGACGGAACTATGGCTACACCTTC.

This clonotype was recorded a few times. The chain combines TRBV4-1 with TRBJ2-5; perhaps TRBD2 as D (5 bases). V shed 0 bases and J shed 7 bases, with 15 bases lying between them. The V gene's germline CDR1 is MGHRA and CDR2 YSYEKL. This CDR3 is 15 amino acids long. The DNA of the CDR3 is TGCGCCAGCAGCCAAGATTTGTTCCGGAGCGGGACCCAGTACTTC. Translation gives CASSQDLFRSGTQYF.

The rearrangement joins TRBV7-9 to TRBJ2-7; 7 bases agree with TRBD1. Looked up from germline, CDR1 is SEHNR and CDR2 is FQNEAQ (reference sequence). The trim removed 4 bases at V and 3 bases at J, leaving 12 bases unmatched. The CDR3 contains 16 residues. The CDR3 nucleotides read TGTGCCAGCAGCTCGACCGACAGGGCCGTGGACTACGAGCAGTACTTC. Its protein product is CASSSTDRAVDYEQYF. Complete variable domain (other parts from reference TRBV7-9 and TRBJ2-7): DTGVSQNPRHKITKRGQNVTFRCDPISEHNRLYWYRQTLGQGPEFLTYFQNEAQLEKSRLLSDRFSAERPKGSFSTLEIQRTEQGDSAMYLCASSSTDRAVDYEQYFGPGTRLTVT.

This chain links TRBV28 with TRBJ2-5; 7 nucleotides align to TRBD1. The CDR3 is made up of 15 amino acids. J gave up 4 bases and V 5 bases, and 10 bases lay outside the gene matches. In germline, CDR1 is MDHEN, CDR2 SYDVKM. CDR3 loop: CASSGRQGIGETQYF. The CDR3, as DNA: TGTGCCAGCAGTGGGAGACAGGGTATAGGAGAGACCCAGTACTTC.

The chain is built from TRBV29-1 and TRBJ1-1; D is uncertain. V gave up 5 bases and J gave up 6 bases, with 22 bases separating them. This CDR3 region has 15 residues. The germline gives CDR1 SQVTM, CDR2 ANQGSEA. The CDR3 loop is CSVFSFGESGSEAFF. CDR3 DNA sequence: TGCAGCGTTTTTTCTTTTGGGGAAAGTGGGTCTGAAGCTTTCTTT.

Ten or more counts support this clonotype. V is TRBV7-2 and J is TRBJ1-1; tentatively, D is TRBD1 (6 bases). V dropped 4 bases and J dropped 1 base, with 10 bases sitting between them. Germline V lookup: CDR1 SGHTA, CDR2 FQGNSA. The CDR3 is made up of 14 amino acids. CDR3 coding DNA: TGTGCCAGCAGCTCTCTACAGGGGAACACTGAAGCTTTCTTT. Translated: CASSSLQGNTEAFF.

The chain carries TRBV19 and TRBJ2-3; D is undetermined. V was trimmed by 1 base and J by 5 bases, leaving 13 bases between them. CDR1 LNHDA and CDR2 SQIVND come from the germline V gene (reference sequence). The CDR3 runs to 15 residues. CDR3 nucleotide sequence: TGTGCCAGTAGTATAGGATCGCAGATTCTAGATACGCAGTATTTT. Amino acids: CASSIGSQILDTQYF.

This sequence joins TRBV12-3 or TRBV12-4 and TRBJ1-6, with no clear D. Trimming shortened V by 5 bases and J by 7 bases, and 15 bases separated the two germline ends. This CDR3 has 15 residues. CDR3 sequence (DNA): TGTGCCAGCAGTCCCCGAGCGTCGCTAAATTCACCCCTCCACTTT. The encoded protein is CASSPRASLNSPLHF.

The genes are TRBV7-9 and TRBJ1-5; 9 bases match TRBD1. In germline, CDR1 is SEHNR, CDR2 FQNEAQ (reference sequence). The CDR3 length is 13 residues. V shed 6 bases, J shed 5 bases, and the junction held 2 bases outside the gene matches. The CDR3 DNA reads TGTGCCAGCAGGGGACAGGGTGATCAGCCCCAGCATTTT. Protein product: CASRGQGDQPQHF.

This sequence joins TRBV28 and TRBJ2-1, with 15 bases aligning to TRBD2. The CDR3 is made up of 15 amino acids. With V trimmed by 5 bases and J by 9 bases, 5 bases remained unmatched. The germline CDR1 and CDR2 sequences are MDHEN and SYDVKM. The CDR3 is CASSRRTSGRGEQFF. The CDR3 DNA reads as TGTGCCAGCAGTAGGAGGACTAGCGGGAGGGGTGAGCAGTTCTTC.

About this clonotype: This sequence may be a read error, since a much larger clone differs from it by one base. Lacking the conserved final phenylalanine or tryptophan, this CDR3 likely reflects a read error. CDR3 sequence (DNA): TGTGCCAGCAGCATAGAGGACAGGGCGATCTATGGCTACACCCTC. Its protein product is CASSIEDRAIYGYTL. The chain couples TRBV7-8 to TRBJ1-2; 8 bases match TRBD1. The germline CDR1 and CDR2 sequences are SGHVS and FQNEAQ. CDR3 length: 15 amino acids. The V and J ends lost 5 bases and 4 bases, in that order; junction bases with no gene match: 9.

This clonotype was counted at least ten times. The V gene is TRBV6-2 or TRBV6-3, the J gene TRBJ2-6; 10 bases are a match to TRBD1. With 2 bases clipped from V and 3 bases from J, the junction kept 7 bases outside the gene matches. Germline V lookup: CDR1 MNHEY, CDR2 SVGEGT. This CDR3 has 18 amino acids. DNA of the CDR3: TGTGCCAGCAGTTACCTTTCCGGGACAGGGGTTGGGGCCAACGTCCTGACTTTC. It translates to CASSYLSGTGVGANVLTF.

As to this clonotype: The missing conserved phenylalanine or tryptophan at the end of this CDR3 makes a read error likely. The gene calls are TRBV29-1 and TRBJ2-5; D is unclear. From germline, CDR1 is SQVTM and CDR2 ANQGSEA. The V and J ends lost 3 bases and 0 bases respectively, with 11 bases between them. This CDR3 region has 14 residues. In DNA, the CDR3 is TGCAGCGTTGATTCCGCCAGAGACCAAGAGACCCAGTACTTA. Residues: CSVDSARDQETQYL.

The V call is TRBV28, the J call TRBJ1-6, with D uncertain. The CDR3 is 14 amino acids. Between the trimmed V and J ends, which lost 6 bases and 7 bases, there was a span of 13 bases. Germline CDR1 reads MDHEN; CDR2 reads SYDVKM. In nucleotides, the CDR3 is TGTGCCAGCAGCACGTTCCTCCAGAATTCACCCCTCCACTTT. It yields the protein CASSTFLQNSPLHF.

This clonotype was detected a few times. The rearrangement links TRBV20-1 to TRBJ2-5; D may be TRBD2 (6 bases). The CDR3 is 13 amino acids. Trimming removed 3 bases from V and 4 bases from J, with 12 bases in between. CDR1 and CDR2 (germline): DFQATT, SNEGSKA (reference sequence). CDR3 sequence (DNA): TGCAGTGCTAGTATGGGAGGAGGAGAGACCCAGTACTTC. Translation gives CSASMGGGETQYF.

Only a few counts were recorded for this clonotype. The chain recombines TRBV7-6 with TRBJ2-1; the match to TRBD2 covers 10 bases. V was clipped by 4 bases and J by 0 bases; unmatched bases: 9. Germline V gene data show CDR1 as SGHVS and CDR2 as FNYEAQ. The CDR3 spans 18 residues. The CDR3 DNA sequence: TGTGCCAGCAGCTCGCGGACTAGCGGACGGAGCTCCTACAATGAGCAGTTCTTC. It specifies CASSSRTSGRSSYNEQFF.

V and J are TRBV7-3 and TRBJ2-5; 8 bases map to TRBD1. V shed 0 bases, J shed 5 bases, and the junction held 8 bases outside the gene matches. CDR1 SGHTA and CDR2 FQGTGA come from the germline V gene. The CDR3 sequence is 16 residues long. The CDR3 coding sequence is TGTGCCAGCAGCTTAACGGGGCAGGGGGCCAGGGAGACCCAGTACTTC. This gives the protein CASSLTGQGARETQYF. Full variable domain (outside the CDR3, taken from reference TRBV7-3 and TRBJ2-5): GAGVSQTPSNKVTEKGKYVELRCDPISGHTALYWYRQSLGQGPEFLIYFQGTGAADDSGLPNDRFFAVRPEGSVSTLKIQRTERGDSAVYLCASSLTGQGARETQYFGPGTRLLVL.

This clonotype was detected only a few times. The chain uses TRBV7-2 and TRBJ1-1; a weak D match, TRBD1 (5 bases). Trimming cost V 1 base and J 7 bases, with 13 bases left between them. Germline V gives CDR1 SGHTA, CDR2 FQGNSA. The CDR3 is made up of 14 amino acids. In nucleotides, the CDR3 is TGTGCCAGCAGCTTAGGGTGGCAGGGTAATGAAGCTTTCTTT. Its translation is CASSLGWQGNEAFF.

CDR3 sequence reads: CASSSAGQGSTDTQYF. The DNA for the CDR3 is TGTGCCAGCAGCTCGGCGGGACAGGGTAGCACAGATACGCAGTATTTT. The genes are TRBV5-4 and TRBJ2-3; 9 positions agree with TRBD1. Looked up from germline, CDR1 is SGHNT and CDR2 is YYREEE (reference sequence). CDR3 length: 16 amino acids. J gave up 0 bases and V 3 bases, and 5 bases lay outside the gene matches. The whole variable domain, filled in from reference TRBV5-4 and TRBJ2-3, reads ETGVTQSPTHLIKTRGQQVTLRCSSQSGHNTVSWYQQALGQGPQFIFQYYREEENGRGNFPPRFSGLQFPNYSSELNVNALELDDSALYLCASSSAGQGSTDTQYFGPGTRLTVL.

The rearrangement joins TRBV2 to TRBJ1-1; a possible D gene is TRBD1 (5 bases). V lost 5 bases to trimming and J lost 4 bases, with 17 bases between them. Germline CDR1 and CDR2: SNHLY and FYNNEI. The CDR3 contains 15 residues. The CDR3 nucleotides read TGTGCCAGCAGTTGGGGCGTTTGGGGGAGCACTGAAGCTTTCTTT. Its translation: CASSWGVWGSTEAFF.

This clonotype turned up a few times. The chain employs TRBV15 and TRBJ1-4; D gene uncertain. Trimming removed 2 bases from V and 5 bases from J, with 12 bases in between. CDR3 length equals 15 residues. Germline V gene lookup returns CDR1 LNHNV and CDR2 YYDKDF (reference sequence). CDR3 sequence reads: CATSRSGGRNEKLFF. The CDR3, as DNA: TGTGCCACCAGCAGAAGCGGCGGCAGAAATGAAAAACTGTTTTTT.

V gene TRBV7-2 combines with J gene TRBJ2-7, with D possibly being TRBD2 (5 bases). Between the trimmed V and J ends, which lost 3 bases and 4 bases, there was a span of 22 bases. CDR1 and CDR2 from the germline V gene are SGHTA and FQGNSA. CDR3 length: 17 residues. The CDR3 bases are TGTGCCAGCAGCTTCAGTGTGGCGGGCTCTTTGGGGTACGAGCAGTACTTC. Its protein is CASSFSVAGSLGYEQYF.

The CDR3 region is CASFNSNNQPQHF. The DNA for the CDR3 is TGTGCCAGCTTCAACTCGAACAATCAGCCCCAGCATTTT. This rearrangement joins TRBV28 to TRBJ1-5; unclear D gene. V gave up 8 bases and J gave up 3 bases, with 11 bases separating them. CDR3 length: 13 residues. The germline CDR1 and CDR2 sequences are MDHEN and SYDVKM.

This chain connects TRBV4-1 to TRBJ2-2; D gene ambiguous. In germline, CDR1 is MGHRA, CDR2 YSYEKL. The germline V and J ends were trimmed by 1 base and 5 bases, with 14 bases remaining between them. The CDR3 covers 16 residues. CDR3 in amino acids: CASSQVLVMRTGELFF. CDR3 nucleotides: TGCGCCAGCAGCCAAGTGTTAGTAATGAGAACCGGGGAGCTGTTTTTT.

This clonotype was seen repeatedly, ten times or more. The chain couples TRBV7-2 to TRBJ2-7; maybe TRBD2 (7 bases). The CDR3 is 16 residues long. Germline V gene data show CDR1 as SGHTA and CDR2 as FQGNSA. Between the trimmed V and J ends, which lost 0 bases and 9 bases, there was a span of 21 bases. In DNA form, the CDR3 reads TGTGCCAGCAGCTTAGCGACTAGCCGGGGGGCAGGGGTGCAGTACTTC. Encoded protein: CASSLATSRGAGVQYF.

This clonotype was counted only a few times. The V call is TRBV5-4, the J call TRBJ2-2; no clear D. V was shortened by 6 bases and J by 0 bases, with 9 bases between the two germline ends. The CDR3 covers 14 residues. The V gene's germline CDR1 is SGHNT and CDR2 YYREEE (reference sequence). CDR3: CASTASTNTGELFF. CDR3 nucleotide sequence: TGTGCCAGCACCGCCTCTACGAACACCGGGGAGCTGTTTTTT.

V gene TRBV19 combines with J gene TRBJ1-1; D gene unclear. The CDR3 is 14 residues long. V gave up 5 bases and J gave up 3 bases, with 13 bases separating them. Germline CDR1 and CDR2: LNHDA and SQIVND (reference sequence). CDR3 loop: CASSFSNWDTEAFF. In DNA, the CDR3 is TGTGCCAGTAGTTTTTCGAACTGGGACACTGAAGCTTTCTTT.

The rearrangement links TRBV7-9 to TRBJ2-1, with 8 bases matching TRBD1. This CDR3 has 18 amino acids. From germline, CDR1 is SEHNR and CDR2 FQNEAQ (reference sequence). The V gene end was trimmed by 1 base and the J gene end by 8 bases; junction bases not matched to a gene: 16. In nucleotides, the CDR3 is TGTGCCAGCAGCTTAGGGACAGGGAAGAGGAAACAGTTGGATGAGCAGTTCTTC. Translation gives CASSLGTGKRKQLDEQFF.

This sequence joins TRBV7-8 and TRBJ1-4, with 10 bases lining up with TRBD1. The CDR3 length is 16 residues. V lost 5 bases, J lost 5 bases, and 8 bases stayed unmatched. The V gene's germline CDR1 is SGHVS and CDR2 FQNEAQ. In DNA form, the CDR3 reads TGTGCCAGCAGCACGACAGGGGGCGCGAGAAATGAAAAACTGTTTTTT. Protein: CASSTTGGARNEKLFF. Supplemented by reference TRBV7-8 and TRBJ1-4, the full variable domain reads GAGVSQSPRYKVAKRGQDVALRCDPISGHVSLFWYQQALGQGPEFLTYFQNEAQLDKSGLPSDRFFAERPEGSVSTLKIQRTQQEDSAVYLCASSTTGGARNEKLFFGSGTQLSVL.

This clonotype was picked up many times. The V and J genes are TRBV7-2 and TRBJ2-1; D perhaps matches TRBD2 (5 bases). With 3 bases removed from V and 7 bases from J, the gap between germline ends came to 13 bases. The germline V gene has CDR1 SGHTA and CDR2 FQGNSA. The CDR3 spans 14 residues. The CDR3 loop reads CASSLVAGMNEQFF. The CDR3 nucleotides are TGTGCCAGCAGCTTGGTGGCGGGTATGAATGAGCAGTTCTTC.